The present T cell receptor (beta chain) was sequenced within a study of CD8 T cells in Susac syndrome. Sequencing of TCR beta drew on CD8+ and CD4+ T cells from blood. The CDR3 is made up of 13 amino acids. Trimming at V came to 7 bases and at J to 2 bases, leaving 5 bases not matched to a gene. The germline V gene has CDR1 SQVTM and CDR2 ANQGSEA. An input of about 0.5 to 1 ug of RNA was subjected to reverse transcription using random hexamers. TCRdb fed the immunoSEQ multiplex PCR reads into MiXCR, producing one record per CDR3 protein. The table includes some 200,000 distinct CDR3 sequences, approximately 94% detected once.

Sequenced input: CD4+ T cells from PBMCs. This TCR was recovered from a human donor with Susac syndrome. The chain joins TRBV29-1 to TRBJ1-1; 9 bases agree with TRBD1. CDR3 amino acids: CSALTGGNTEAFF. The CDR3 DNA follows: TGCAGCGCCTTGACAGGGGGAAACACTGAAGCTTTCTTT.